This TCR beta chain stems from a study of cytotoxic CD8 clonotypes in ibrutinib-treated CLL. Sequencing used immunoSEQ multiplex PCR; TCRdb keeps in-frame clones, though not all of them. The sample lists more than 200,000 clones; nearly 80% were seen once. Germline trimming cut 4 bases from V and 6 bases from J; bases unmatched to any gene: 13. Germline V gene lookup returns CDR1 SGHTS and CDR2 YDEGEE. The CDR3 is made up of 17 amino acids. The material was PBMCs, obtained after 12 months of ibrutinib treatment. The rearrangement joins TRBV5-8 to TRBJ2-1; TRBD2 aligns across 10 bases. The TCR originated in a human donor with chronic lymphocytic leukemia. CDR3 protein: CASSPTGWTSGANEQFF. CDR3 bases: TGTGCCAGCAGCCCCACCGGGTGGACTAGCGGAGCCAATGAGCAGTTCTTC. The full variable domain, with the rest looked up from reference TRBV5-8 and TRBJ2-1, is EAGVTQSPTHLIKTRGQQATLRCSPISGHTSVYWYQQALGLGLQFLLWYDEGEERNRGNFPPRFSGRQFPNYSSELNVNALELEDSALYLCASSPTGWTSGANEQFFGPGTRLTVL.